This T cell receptor beta chain came from a study of blood T cell repertoires in COVID-19. Sequencing was performed with immunoSEQ multiplex PCR; in TCRdb, only in-frame clones are kept and a portion is missing. The sample has about 310,000 clones; roughly 90% are singletons. CDR1 is SGHRS, CDR2 YFSETQ, per germline. CDR3 size: 15 residues. V was trimmed by 2 bases and J by 2 bases, leaving 14 bases between them. The TCR comes from a woman between 25 and 40 years old with COVID-19, enrolled during active disease. V usage is TRBV5-1 and J usage is TRBJ2-7, with a weak D call TRBD1 (5 bases). The source material was peripheral blood. CDR3 coding DNA: TGCGCCAGCAGCTTTAATCAGGGCTCCACCTACGAGCAGTACTTC. Translating gives CASSFNQGSTYEQYF.